Below, 21 T cell receptor beta chains from the same sample are listed, as sequenced in a study of blood T cell repertoires in COVID-19. Here immunoSEQ multiplex PCR was the method, and the copy in TCRdb shows in-frame clones only, minus some. The data show 300,000 to 350,000 clones, with roughly 88% seen just once and roughly 2.8% held by the top ten. Sequencing used peripheral blood. The receptors come from a young woman with COVID-19, enrolled during active disease.

This chain connects TRBV21-1 to TRBJ1-2; no check of the table's D call, TRBD1, against the DNA was made. TRBV21-1 is annotated as a pseudogene. The CDR3 sequence is 14 residues long. The CDR3 region is CASSKVVGLYGYTF. CDR3 in DNA: TGTGCCAGCAGCAAAGTAGTGGGCCTCTATGGCTACACCTTC.

V usage is TRBV7-9 and J usage is TRBJ2-2, with 7 positions matching TRBD1. Germline V gene data show CDR1 as SEHNR and CDR2 as FQNEAQ (reference sequence). V gave up 5 bases and J gave up 5 bases; unmatched junction bases: 11. The CDR3 covers 16 residues. The CDR3 nucleotides read TGTGCCAGCAGCCCTATCTTAAGACAGGGAACCGGGGAGCTGTTTTTT. It yields the protein CASSPILRQGTGELFF.

This sequence joins TRBV5-1 and TRBJ2-1, with 7 bases that match TRBD2. J was trimmed by 8 bases and V by 0 bases; bases with no gene match: 11. The CDR3 covers 16 residues. Germline CDR1 reads SGHRS; CDR2 reads YFSETQ. CDR3 region: CASSLAGGRAIHEQFF. In DNA, the CDR3 is TGCGCCAGCAGCTTGGCCGGTGGGAGGGCGATTCATGAGCAGTTCTTC.

The genes are TRBV4-1 and TRBJ2-7; a possible D gene is TRBD1 (5 bases). The CDR3 runs to 14 residues. Trimming cost V 0 bases and J 4 bases, with 10 bases left between them. CDR1 MGHRA and CDR2 YSYEKL come from the germline V gene. This CDR3 is CASSQEGRDYEQYF. CDR3 coding DNA: TGCGCCAGCAGCCAAGAGGGCAGGGATTACGAGCAGTACTTC.

The chain employs TRBV27 and TRBJ1-5; TRBD1 matches at 7 bases. This CDR3 spans 14 amino acids. CDR1 MNHEY and CDR2 SMNVEV come from the germline V gene (reference sequence). The ends lost 3 bases at V and 5 bases at J; junction bases unmatched: 4. The DNA for the CDR3 is TGTGCCAGCAGTTTCCAGGGGGATCATCAGCCCCAGCATTTT. Translating it yields CASSFQGDHQPQHF.

The chain has TRBV2 and TRBJ1-5; D perhaps matches TRBD1 (6 bases). V lost 7 bases to trimming and J lost 0 bases, with 16 bases between them. Germline lookup yields CDR1 SNHLY and CDR2 FYNNEI. This CDR3 has 16 residues. This CDR3 reads CASTQGWVHSNQPQHF. In nucleotides, the CDR3 is TGTGCCAGCACCCAGGGGTGGGTCCATAGCAATCAGCCCCAGCATTTT.

This chain links TRBV6-6 with TRBJ1-5; the D gene is possibly TRBD1 (5 bases). The V end was cut by 5 bases, the J end by 3 bases, with 14 bases between. The CDR3 covers 15 residues. Germline CDR1 and CDR2: MNHNY and SVGAGI (reference sequence). CDR3 coding DNA: TGTGCCAGCAGTACAGGACGGAGTCCCAATCAGCCCCAGCATTTT. Translated: CASSTGRSPNQPQHF.

The chain recombines TRBV3-1 (or the pseudogene TRBV3-2) with TRBJ1-1; 8 positions agree with TRBD1. V shed 5 bases and J 1 base; nucleotides not matched to a gene: 6. This CDR3 region has 15 residues. Germline CDR1 is LGHDT and CDR2 is YNNKEL (reference sequence). This CDR3 is CASSAPGQANTEAFF. As DNA, the CDR3 is TGTGCCAGCAGCGCACCGGGACAGGCGAACACTGAAGCTTTCTTT.

Only one count was recorded for this clone. V usage is TRBV7-9 and J usage is TRBJ2-2; the match to TRBD2 covers 13 bases. This CDR3 has 17 amino acids. CDR1 and CDR2 (germline): SEHNR, FQNEAQ (reference sequence). V shed 5 bases, J shed 4 bases, and the junction held 7 bases outside the gene matches. CDR3 DNA: TGTGCCAGCAGCCAAAGGACTAGCGGGAGCGTCACCGGGGAGCTGTTTTTT. This gives the protein CASSQRTSGSVTGELFF.

The genes are TRBV6-5 and TRBJ2-2; possibly TRBD1 for D (6 bases). V lost 0 bases, J lost 5 bases, and 13 bases lay in between. Germline V CDR1 and CDR2: MNHEY, SVGAGI. This CDR3 comprises 16 residues. CDR3 loop: CASSYSEKTGTGELFF. The CDR3 DNA sequence: TGTGCCAGCAGTTACTCCGAGAAAACAGGGACCGGGGAGCTGTTTTTT.

This chain connects TRBV19 to TRBJ1-2; 12 bases are a match to TRBD1. The CDR3 is made up of 17 amino acids. The germline CDR1 and CDR2 sequences are LNHDA and SQIVND (reference sequence). The V segment lost 1 base and the J segment 6 bases; nucleotides outside the gene matches: 9. In nucleotides, the CDR3 is TGTGCCAGTAGTATAGGGGACAGGGGGCGCGATGATGATGGCTACACCTTC. Translated, it gives CASSIGDRGRDDDGYTF.

This chain links TRBV3-1 (or the pseudogene TRBV3-2) with TRBJ1-6; unclear D gene. Germline V lookup: CDR1 LGHDT, CDR2 YNNKEL (reference sequence). CDR3 size: 13 residues. V was cut by 4 bases and J by 7 bases, with 8 bases left in between. This CDR3 is CASSRGENSPLHF. The CDR3 DNA reads as TGTGCCAGCAGCCGAGGAGAGAATTCACCCCTCCACTTT.

The V and J genes are TRBV3-1 (or the pseudogene TRBV3-2) and TRBJ1-1; tentatively, D is TRBD1 (6 bases). The V end lost 3 bases, the J end lost 11 bases, and 13 bases lay between the germline ends. Germline-derived CDR1 and CDR2 are LGHDT and YNNKEL (reference sequence). The CDR3 runs 12 residues. The CDR3 DNA sequence: TGTGCCAGCAGCCATAAGACTGGGGGCGCTTTCTTT. As protein: CASSHKTGGAFF.

The chain joins TRBV27 to TRBJ1-1; D is undetermined. Between the trimmed V and J ends, which lost 5 bases and 1 base, there was a span of 17 bases. The germline V gene has CDR1 MNHEY and CDR2 SMNVEV (reference sequence). The CDR3 is 16 residues long. This CDR3 is CASSPGFRRGNTEAFF. The CDR3 bases are TGTGCCAGCAGTCCCGGGTTCCGACGGGGGAACACTGAAGCTTTCTTT.

This clone has only one observation. This chain connects TRBV7-9 to TRBJ2-3, with 7 bases aligning to TRBD2. J lost 6 bases, V lost 4 bases, and 13 bases had no gene match. The CDR3 runs to 16 residues. CDR1 and CDR2 from the germline V gene are SEHNR and FQNEAQ (reference sequence). The CDR3 sequence: CASSSPGREFGDTQYF. The CDR3 DNA is TGTGCCAGCAGCTCCCCCGGGCGGGAGTTTGGGGATACGCAGTATTTT.

The rearrangement uses TRBV2 and TRBJ1-1; 7 bases fit TRBD1. Germline loops: CDR1 SNHLY, CDR2 FYNNEI. The CDR3 runs to 12 residues. J gave up 7 bases and V 5 bases, and 4 bases lay outside the gene matches. The CDR3 DNA reads as TGTGCCAGCAGTTACAGGGGAGGTGAAGCTTTCTTT. Translating it yields CASSYRGGEAFF.

This clone appeared a single time. This chain joins TRBV12-2 and TRBJ2-2; the D call in the table, TRBD1, was not verified against the DNA. TRBV12-2 constitutes a pseudogene. The CDR3 contains 20 residues. DNA for the CDR3: TGTGCAAGTCGCTTAGAGAGGGACAGGGGCCACCAAAGGAACACCGGGGAGCTGTTTTTT. The encoded protein is CASRLERDRGHQRNTGELFF.

This clone was observed a single time. The chain is built from TRBV18 and TRBJ1-3; TRBD1 agrees at 7 bases. The CDR3 length is 17 residues. Trimming removed 3 bases from V and 4 bases from J; junction bases left unmatched: 12. Germline V lookup: CDR1 KGHSH, CDR2 LQKENI. DNA for the CDR3: TGTGCCAGCTCACCCCGACTACCTGACAGGGCCGGAAACACCATATATTTT. Amino acid sequence: CASSPRLPDRAGNTIYF.

This rearrangement joins TRBV5-6 to TRBJ1-2; 8 nucleotides line up with TRBD1. This CDR3 comprises 14 residues. Germline V gene sequence: CDR1 SGHDT, CDR2 YYEEEE. V lost 5 bases and J lost 3; bases outside the gene matches: 6. CDR3 in DNA: TGTGCCAGCAGTATCGGACAGGGAGACTATGGCTACACCTTC. Its protein is CASSIGQGDYGYTF.

The chain employs TRBV12-3 or TRBV12-4 and TRBJ1-1; a possible D gene is TRBD1 (5 bases). Deletions cut 7 bases from V and 6 bases from J, with 12 bases between. The CDR3 is 12 residues long. The CDR3 bases are TGTGCCAGCATCCTGGGGGGATCTGAAGCTTTCTTT. Protein product: CASILGGSEAFF.

Here the CDR3 reads CASSLVRGDTGELFF. The CDR3 coding sequence is TGTGCCAGCAGCTTAGTCAGGGGGGACACCGGGGAGCTGTTTTTT. The genes are TRBV11-2 and TRBJ2-2; a possible D gene is TRBD1 (7 bases). This CDR3 contains 15 residues. The germline V gene encodes CDR1 SGHAT and CDR2 FQNNGV. Trimming stripped 1 base from V and 3 bases from J, with 9 bases between.